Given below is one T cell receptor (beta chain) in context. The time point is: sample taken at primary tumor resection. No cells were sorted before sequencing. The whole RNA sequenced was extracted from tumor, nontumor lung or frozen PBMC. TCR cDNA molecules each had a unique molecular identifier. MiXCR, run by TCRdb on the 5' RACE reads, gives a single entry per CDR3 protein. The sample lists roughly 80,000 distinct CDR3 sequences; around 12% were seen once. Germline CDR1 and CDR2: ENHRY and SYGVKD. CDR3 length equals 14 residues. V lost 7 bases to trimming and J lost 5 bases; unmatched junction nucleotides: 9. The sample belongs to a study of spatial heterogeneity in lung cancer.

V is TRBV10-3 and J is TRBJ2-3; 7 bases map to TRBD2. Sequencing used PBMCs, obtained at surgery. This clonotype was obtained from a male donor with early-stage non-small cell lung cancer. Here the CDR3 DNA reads TGTGCCATCAACCCTAGCGGAGCCGGAGATACGCAGTATTTT. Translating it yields CAINPSGAGDTQYF.